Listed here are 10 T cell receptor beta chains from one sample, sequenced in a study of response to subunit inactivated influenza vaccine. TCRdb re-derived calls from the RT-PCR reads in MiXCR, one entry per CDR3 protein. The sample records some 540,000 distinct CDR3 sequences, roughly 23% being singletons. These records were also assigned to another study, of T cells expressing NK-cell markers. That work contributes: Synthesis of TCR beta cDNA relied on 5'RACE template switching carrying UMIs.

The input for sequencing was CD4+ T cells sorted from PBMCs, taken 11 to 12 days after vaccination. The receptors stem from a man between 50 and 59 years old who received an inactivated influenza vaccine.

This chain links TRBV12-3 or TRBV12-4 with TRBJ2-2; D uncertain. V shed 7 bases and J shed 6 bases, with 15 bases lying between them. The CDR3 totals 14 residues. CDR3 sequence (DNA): TGTGCCAGCACTATTAGTTTTAGGGCCGGGGAGCTGTTTTTT. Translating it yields CASTISFRAGELFF.

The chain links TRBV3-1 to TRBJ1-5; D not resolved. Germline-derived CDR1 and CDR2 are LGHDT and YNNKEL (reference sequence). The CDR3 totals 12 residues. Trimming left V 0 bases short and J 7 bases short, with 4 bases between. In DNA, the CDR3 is TGTGCCAGCAGCCAAGAGGGACAGCCCCAGCATTTT. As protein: CASSQEGQPQHF.

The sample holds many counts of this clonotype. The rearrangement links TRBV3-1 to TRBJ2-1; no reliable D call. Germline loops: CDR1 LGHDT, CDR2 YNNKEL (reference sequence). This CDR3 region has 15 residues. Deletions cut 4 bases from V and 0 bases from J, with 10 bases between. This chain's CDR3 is CASSPGLGSYNEQFF. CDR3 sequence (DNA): TGTGCCAGCAGCCCAGGTCTGGGCTCCTACAATGAGCAGTTCTTC.

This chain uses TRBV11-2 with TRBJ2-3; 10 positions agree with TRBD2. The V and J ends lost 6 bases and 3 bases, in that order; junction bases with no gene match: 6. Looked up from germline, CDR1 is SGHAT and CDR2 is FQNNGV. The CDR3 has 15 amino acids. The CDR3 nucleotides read TGTGCCAGCAGGAAAGCGGGAGGGATGACAGATACGCAGTATTTT. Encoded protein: CASRKAGGMTDTQYF.

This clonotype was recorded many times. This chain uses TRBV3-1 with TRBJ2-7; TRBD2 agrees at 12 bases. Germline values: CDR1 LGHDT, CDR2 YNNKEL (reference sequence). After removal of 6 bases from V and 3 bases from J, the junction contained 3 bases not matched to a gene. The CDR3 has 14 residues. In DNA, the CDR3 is TGTGCCAGCAGTCAGGGACTAGCGGGCTACGAGCAGTACTTC. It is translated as CASSQGLAGYEQYF.

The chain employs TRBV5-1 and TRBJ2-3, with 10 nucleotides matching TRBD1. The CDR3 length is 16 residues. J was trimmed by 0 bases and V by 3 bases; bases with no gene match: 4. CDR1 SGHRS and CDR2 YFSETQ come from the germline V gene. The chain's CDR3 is CASSSRTGGSTDTQYF. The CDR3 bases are TGCGCCAGCAGCTCCCGGACAGGGGGTAGCACAGATACGCAGTATTTT.

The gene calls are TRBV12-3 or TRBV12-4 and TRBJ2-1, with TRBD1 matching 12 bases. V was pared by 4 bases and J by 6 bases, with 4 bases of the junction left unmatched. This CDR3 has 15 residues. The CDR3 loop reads CASSSGQGAPNEQFF. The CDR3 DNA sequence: TGTGCCAGCAGTTCGGGACAGGGGGCCCCCAATGAGCAGTTCTTC.

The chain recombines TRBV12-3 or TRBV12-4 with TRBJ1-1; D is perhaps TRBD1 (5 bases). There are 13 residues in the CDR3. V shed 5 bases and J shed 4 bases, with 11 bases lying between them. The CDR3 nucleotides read TGTGCCAGCAGTGAGGCCGGGGGCACTGAAGCTTTCTTT. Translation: CASSEAGGTEAFF.

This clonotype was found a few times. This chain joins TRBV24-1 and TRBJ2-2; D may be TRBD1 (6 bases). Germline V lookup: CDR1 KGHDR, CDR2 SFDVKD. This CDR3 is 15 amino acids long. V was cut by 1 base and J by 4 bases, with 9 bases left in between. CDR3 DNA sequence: TGTGCCACCAGTGATTTACAGGGAAGCACCGGGGAGCTGTTTTTT. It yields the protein CATSDLQGSTGELFF.

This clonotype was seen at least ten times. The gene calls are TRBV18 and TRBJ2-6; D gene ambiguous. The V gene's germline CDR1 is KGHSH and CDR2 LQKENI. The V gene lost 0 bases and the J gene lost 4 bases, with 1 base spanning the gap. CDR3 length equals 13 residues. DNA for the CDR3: TGTGCCAGCTCACCACCCGGGGCCAACGTCCTGACTTTC. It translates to CASSPPGANVLTF.